This T cell receptor (beta chain) was documented in a study of post-analysis software for immune sequencing data (dated by TCRdb to 2014 to 2015). A note on the overall study: Disease courses on record covered relapsing-remitting, secondary progressive and progressive-relapsing multiple sclerosis, though some patients had no subtype annotation. The patient repertoires were set against 11 previously published healthy control repertoires from donors whose ages ranged from roughly 6 to 27 years. A subset of samples was prepared in parallel using single-end sample barcoding, then pooled and co-amplified after Illumina adapter ligation. The investigation overall reported the following: Roughly 5 TRBV segments, including TRBV5-6, TRBV5-1 and TRBV20-1, were significantly more frequent in patients than controls. The control group was slightly older than the multiple sclerosis patient group. When samples were clustered directly using the F measure, samples prepared in the same batch co-clustered strongly, which prompted a batch-effect correction. Compared with controls, multiple sclerosis patients had significantly lower normalized Chao1 diversity, a finding suggesting substantial peripheral T-cell clonal expansion.

Its CDR3 holds 16 amino acids, cysteine through phenylalanine. Of the read, only the CDR3 DNA is kept; its 48 bases are in frame from base 1. V is trimmed back by 2 bases and J by 1 base, and the junction contains 4 bases that no gene match accounts for. CDR1 is given as SEHNR and CDR2 as FQNEAQ, both from the germline V gene (reference sequence). Comments on this clonotype: Its antigen is unknown. Base qualities were left out, and no much larger clone turns up one base away.

To demonstrate the VDJtools post-analysis software, TCR beta repertoires were profiled from the peripheral blood of about 13 young patients with multiple sclerosis. The patients with multiple sclerosis were children and adolescents between about 6 and 16 years of age. The library relied on PCR. This sample was sequenced with an Illumina HiSeq 2500. To reduce PCR and sequencing biases, unique molecular identifiers were built into the TCR beta cDNA libraries. About 500,000 cDNA molecules were obtained for every 1 to 10 million input T cells, so each molecule roughly corresponded to one T cell. The patient libraries were prepared and sequenced with the same protocol used for the earlier healthy control dataset. Samples belonging to the same batch were prepared together, multiplexed and sequenced on a shared HiSeq lane. The published analysis was carried out like this. Raw barcoded reads were processed with MIGEC, discarding single-read molecular identifier groups before consensus assembly and CDR3 extraction. Clonotype tables were post-analysed with VDJtools, normalizing diversity by down-sampling all datasets to the smallest sample size. In repertoire overlap clustering, CDR3 amino acid sequences, but not nucleotide sequences, were matched to correct batch-related cross-sample contamination. TCRdb ran its own pipeline on the public reads, namely fastp trimming at Q25 and MiXCR clone calling, and kept in-frame beta chains. Merged by CDR3 protein, the rows form single entries marked with the most common genes and DNA. The authors' filters were not applied to this entry. For this sample the table gives roughly 540,000 distinct CDR3 sequences, of which around 36% were detected only once. The ten largest clones take up approximately 6% of the sample.

This chain joins TRBV7-9 to TRBJ2-3; 9 of the junction bases match TRBD1. Specimen: blood. The TCR was taken from a girl aged 2 to 17 with multiple sclerosis. The DNA reads TGTGCCAGCAGCTTACCGGACAGGGGCCGCACAGATACGCAGTATTTT. The resulting protein is CASSLPDRGRTDTQYF.